The TCR beta chain described here comes from a study of molecular identifiers for immune sequencing clone quantification. Via MiXCR, TCRdb re-called the PCR reads, giving one row per CDR3 protein. The sample contains approximately 54,000 distinct CDR3 sequences, about 23% of which appear only once. This CDR3 is 15 amino acids long. V was trimmed by 2 bases and J by 2 bases, leaving 12 bases between them. Germline V gene sequence: CDR1 SGHKS, CDR2 YYEKEE (reference sequence). This clonotype was seen many times. The J gene is TRBJ2-3, the V gene TRBV5-5, with D unresolved. This TCR came from a human donor in good health. Some libraries in this study had Jurkat cell RNA spiked in. The sample comprised naive CD8+ T cells from blood, with Jurkat cell RNA spiked in. This sample's subset: FACS-sorted CD8+CD4-CCR7+CD45RA+ naive T cells. In DNA, the CDR3 is TGTGCCAGCAGCTTACCGGATCAGACCACAGATACGCAGTATTTT. As protein: CASSLPDQTTDTQYF.